Given below is one T cell receptor (beta chain) in context. J was trimmed by 0 bases and V by 4 bases; bases with no gene match: 4. Germline V gene lookup returns CDR1 SGHRS and CDR2 YFSETQ. The CDR3 is made up of 14 amino acids. These data are taken from a study of memory CD4+ T cells and cytomegalovirus serostatus. Measured with immunoSEQ multiplex PCR; TCRdb has only the in-frame clones, and not every one. The table includes 46,000 or so clones, roughly 80% detected once. Single viable CD3+CD4+CD8-CD45RO+ cells were sorted as the memory CD4+ T cells. This chain links TRBV5-1 with TRBJ2-7, with 7 bases that match TRBD1. This receptor was identified in an adult in good health and CMV-seronegative. The sequenced sample was memory CD4+ T cells from blood. In nucleotides, the CDR3 is TGCGCCAGCAGCCCCGGGACAGTCTCCTACGAGCAGTACTTC. This encodes CASSPGTVSYEQYF.